This T cell receptor beta chain was documented in a study of post-analysis software for immune sequencing data (dated by TCRdb to between 2014 and 2016). About the investigation overall: Relapsing-remitting, secondary progressive and progressive-relapsing multiple sclerosis were recorded as disease courses, and subtype annotation was lacking for some patients. A subset of samples was prepared in parallel using single-end sample barcoding, then pooled and co-amplified after Illumina adapter ligation. The patient repertoires were set against ten to eleven previously published healthy control repertoires from donors whose ages ranged from about 6 to 25 years. Study-level results and caveats: The multiple sclerosis patient group was slightly younger than the control group. Several TRBV segments, including TRBV5-6, TRBV5-1 and TRBV20-1, were significantly more frequent in patients than controls. Significantly lower normalized Chao1 diversity was found in multiple sclerosis patients than in controls, suggesting substantial peripheral T-cell clonal expansion. Direct clustering with F measure showed strong co-clustering of samples prepared in the same batch, prompting a batch-effect correction.

In its sample, this clonotype was seen a few times. Its antigen is currently not known. No clone much larger than this one lies a single base away; base qualities are absent. TCR beta repertoires were profiled from peripheral blood of about a dozen young patients with multiple sclerosis to demonstrate the VDJtools post-analysis software. The patients with multiple sclerosis were children and adolescents between about 6 and 17 years of age. The library was obtained by PCR. The reads were generated on an Illumina HiSeq 2500. To reduce PCR and sequencing biases, unique molecular identifiers were built into the TCR beta cDNA libraries. Per 1 to 10 million input T cells, approximately 500,000 cDNA molecules were obtained, such that each molecule approximated one T cell. The patient libraries were prepared and sequenced using the same protocol as the earlier healthy control dataset. Samples belonging to the same batch were prepared together, multiplexed and sequenced on a shared HiSeq lane. As for the original processing: Raw barcoded reads were processed with MIGEC, discarding single-read molecular identifier groups before consensus assembly and CDR3 extraction. Clonotype tables were post-analysed with VDJtools, and diversity was normalized by down-sampling all datasets to the smallest sample size. In repertoire overlap clustering, CDR3 amino acid sequences, but not nucleotide sequences, were matched to correct batch-related cross-sample contamination. TCRdb reworked the public reads: Q25 trimming with fastp, MiXCR clone assembly, productive beta chains retained. One record per CDR3 amino acid sequence lists the most common genes and DNA. Clone size and V and J calls follow TCRdb, not the original study. In all, the sample holds fewer than 700,000 distinct CDR3 sequences, and roughly two fifths of those were seen once. The ten top clones hold about 1.8% of the sample.

From a lookup of the germline V gene, CDR1 and CDR2 are ENHRY and SYGVKD. Germline trimming: 6 bases from V, 5 bases from J; junction bases outside gene matches: 4. The CDR3 goes from the cysteine to the phenylalanine over 14 residues. Only the CDR3 DNA stays, 42 bases, in frame from base 1. The chain is encoded by TRBV10-3 joined to TRBJ2-1, and TRBD2 matches 10 of the central bases. The clonotype comes from a girl under 18 with multiple sclerosis. Sequencing used blood. The CDR3 protein is CAIRGGTSDNEQFF. Read as DNA, the sequence is TGTGCCATCAGGGGTGGGACTAGCGACAATGAGCAGTTCTTC.